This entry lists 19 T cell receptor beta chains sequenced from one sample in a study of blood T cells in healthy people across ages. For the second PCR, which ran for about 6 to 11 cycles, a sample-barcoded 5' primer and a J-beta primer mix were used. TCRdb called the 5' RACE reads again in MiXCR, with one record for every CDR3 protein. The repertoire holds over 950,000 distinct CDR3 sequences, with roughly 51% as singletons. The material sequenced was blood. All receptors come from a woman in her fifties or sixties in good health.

The CDR3 DNA is TGTGCCAGCAGTTTAATAGCTCCCGAGACCCAGTACTTC. Residues: CASSLIAPETQYF. The chain has TRBV28 and TRBJ2-7; D ambiguous. The J call could be wrong; TRBJ2-5 is a better fit for the DNA end. CDR1 MDHEN and CDR2 SYDVKM come from the germline V gene. The CDR3 consists of 13 residues.

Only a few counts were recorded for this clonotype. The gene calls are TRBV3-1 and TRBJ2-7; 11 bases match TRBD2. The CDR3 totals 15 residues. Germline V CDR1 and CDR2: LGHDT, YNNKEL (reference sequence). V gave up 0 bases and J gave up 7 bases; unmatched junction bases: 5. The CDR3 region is CASSQDPSGRNEQYF. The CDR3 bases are TGTGCCAGCAGCCAAGATCCTAGCGGGAGGAATGAGCAGTACTTC.

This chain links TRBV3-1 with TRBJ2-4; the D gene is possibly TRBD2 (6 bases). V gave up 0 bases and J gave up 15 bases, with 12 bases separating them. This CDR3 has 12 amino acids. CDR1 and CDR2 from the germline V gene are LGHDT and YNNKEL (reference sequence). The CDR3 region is CASSQEGLASYF. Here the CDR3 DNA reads TGTGCCAGCAGCCAAGAGGGCCTAGCGTCGTACTTC.

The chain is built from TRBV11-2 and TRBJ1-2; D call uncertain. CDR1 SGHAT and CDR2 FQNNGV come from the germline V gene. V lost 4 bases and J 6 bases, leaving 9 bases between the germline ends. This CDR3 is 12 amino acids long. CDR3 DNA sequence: TGTGCCAGCAGCTCTATTGGAGATGGCTACACCTTC. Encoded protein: CASSSIGDGYTF. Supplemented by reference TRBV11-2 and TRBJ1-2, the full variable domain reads EAGVAQSPRYKIIEKRQSVAFWCNPISGHATLYWYQQILGQGPKLLIQFQNNGVVDDSQLPKDRFSAERLKGVDSTLKIQPAKLEDSAVYLCASSSIGDGYTFGSGTRLTVV.

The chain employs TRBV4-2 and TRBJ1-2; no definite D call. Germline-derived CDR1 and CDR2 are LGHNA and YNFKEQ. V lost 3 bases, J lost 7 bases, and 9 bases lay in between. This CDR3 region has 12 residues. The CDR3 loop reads CASSHRSIGYTF. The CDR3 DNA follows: TGTGCCAGCAGCCATCGTTCCATTGGCTACACCTTC.

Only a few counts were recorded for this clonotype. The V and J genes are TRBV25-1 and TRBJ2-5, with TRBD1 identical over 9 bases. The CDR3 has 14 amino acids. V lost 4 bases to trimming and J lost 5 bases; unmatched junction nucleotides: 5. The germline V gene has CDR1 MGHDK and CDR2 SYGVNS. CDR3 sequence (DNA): TGTGCCAGCAGTGGGGACAGGGATTATGAGACCCAGTACTTC. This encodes CASSGDRDYETQYF.

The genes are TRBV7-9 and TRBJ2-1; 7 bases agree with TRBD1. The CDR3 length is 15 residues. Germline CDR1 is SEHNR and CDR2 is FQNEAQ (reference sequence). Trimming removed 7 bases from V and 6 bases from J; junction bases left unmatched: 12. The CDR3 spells CASTIGGPGGNEQFF. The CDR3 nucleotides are TGTGCCAGCACTATCGGCGGGCCAGGGGGCAATGAGCAGTTCTTC.

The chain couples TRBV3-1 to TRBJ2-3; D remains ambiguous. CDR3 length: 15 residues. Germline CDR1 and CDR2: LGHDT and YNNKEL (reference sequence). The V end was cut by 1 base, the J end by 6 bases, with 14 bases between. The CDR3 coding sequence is TGTGCCAGCAGCCAAGGTCCGTGGACCACGGATACGCAGTATTTT. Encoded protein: CASSQGPWTTDTQYF.

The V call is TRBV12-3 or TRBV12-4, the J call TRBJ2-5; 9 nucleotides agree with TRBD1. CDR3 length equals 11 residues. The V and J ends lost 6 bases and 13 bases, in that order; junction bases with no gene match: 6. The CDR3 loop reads CASRGTGSSYF. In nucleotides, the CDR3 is TGTGCCAGCAGAGGGACAGGGTCTTCGTACTTC.

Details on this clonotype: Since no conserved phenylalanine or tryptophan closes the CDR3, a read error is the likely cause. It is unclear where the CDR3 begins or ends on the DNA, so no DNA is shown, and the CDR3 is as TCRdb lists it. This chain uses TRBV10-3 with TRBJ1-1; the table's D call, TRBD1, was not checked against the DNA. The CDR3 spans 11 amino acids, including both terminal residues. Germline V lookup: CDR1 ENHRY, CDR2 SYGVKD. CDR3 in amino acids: CAISDHRGGGV.

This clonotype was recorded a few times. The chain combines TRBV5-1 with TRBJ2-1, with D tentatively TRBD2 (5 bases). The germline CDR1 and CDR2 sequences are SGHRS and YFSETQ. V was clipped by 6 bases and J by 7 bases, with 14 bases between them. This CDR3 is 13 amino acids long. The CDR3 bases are TGCGCCAGCAAGAAGGAGGCTGTAAATGAGCAGTTCTTC. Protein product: CASKKEAVNEQFF.

This CDR3 is CASSLVSSGTPGVWETQYF. CDR3 nucleotides: TGCGCCAGCAGCTTGGTTTCTAGCGGGACCCCAGGGGTCTGGGAGACCCAGTACTTC. V and J are TRBV5-1 and TRBJ2-5; 9 bases line up with TRBD2. The V segment lost 0 bases and the J segment 5 bases; nucleotides outside the gene matches: 17. This CDR3 contains 19 residues. From germline, CDR1 is SGHRS and CDR2 YFSETQ.

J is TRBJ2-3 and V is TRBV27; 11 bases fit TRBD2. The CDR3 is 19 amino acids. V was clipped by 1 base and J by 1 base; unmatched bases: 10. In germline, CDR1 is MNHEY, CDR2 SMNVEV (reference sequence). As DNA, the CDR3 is TGTGCCAGCAGTTTATTTGGGGCTTTAGCGGGAGGGGGCACAGATACGCAGTATTTT. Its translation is CASSLFGALAGGGTDTQYF.

This CDR3 is CSARVGQGKNQPQHF. CDR3 sequence (DNA): TGCAGTGCTAGAGTAGGTCAGGGGAAAAATCAGCCCCAGCATTTT. The chain couples TRBV20-1 to TRBJ1-5; possible D gene TRBD1, 6 bases. The CDR3 totals 15 residues. Germline CDR1 is DFQATT and CDR2 is SNEGSKA (reference sequence). Trimming cost V 1 base and J 4 bases, with 14 bases left between them.

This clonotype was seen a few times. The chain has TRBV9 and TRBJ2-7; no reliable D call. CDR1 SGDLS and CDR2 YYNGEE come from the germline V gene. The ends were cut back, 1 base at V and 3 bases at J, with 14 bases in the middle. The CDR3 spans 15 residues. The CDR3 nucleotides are TGTGCCAGCAGCGTAAGTCCCGGGTCCTTCTACGAGCAGTACTTC. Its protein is CASSVSPGSFYEQYF.

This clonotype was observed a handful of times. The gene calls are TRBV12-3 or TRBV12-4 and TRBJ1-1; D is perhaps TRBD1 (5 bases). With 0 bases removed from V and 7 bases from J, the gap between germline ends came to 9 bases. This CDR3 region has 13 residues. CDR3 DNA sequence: TGTGCCAGCAGTTTAGCGCGGGGGGTTGAAGCTTTCTTT. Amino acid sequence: CASSLARGVEAFF.

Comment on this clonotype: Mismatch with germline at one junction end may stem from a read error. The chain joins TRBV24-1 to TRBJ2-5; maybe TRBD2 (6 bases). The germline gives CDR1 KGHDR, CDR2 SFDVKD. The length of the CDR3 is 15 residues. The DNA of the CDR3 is TGTGTCACCAGTGATCGCGGGACTTCCAAAGAGACCCAGTACTTC. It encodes CVTSDRGTSKETQYF.

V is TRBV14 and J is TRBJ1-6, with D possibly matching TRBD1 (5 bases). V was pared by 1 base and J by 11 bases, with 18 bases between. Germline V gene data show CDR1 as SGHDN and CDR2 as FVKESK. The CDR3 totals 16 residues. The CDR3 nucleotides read TGTGCCAGCAGCCAAGCCGGATCAGGGCAGCACACACCCCTCCACTTT. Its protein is CASSQAGSGQHTPLHF.

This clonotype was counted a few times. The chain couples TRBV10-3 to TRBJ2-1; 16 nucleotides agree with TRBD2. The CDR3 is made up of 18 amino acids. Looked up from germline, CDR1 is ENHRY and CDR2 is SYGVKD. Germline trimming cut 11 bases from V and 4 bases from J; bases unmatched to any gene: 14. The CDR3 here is CASAGTSGGALGYNEQFF. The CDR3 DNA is TGTGCCTCGGCCGGGACTAGCGGGGGGGCTCTGGGTTACAATGAGCAGTTCTTC.